The source of this T cell receptor beta chain is a study of blood T cell repertoires in COVID-19. Study context: PBMCs, B-cell-depleted T cells, or T cells provided the cDNA or gDNA that made up the material.

The CDR3 contains 15 residues. V was shortened by 4 bases and J by 5 bases, with 15 bases between the two germline ends. The V gene's germline CDR1 is SGHRS and CDR2 YFSETQ. Using immunoSEQ multiplex PCR, the repertoire was profiled, and TCRdb retains in-frame clones only, with some absent. The sample has about 180,000 clones, approximately 90% seen once. This receptor was obtained from a woman in her thirties with acute or convalescent COVID-19. The rearrangement links TRBV5-1 to TRBJ2-2, with a weak D call TRBD1 (6 bases). Input material: peripheral blood. The CDR3 region is CASSPDSFNTGELFF. CDR3 DNA sequence: TGCGCCAGCAGCCCGGACAGTTTCAATACCGGGGAGCTGTTTTTT.